The 30 T cell receptor beta chains below all came from one sample that was sequenced in a study of blood T cells in healthy people across ages. A second PCR of about 7 to 12 cycles used a sample-barcoded 5' primer and a J-beta primer mix. TCRdb re-analysed the 5' RACE reads in MiXCR, keeping a single row per CDR3 protein. Among 800,000 to 1,300,000 distinct CDR3 sequences listed, 20% to 25% were seen once. These sequences were also reported in another study, on T cells of mothers and their children.

The sample taken for sequencing was blood. All receptors come from a girl aged 2-9 years in good health.

The chain employs TRBV27 and TRBJ2-7; D might be TRBD1 (5 bases). Looked up from germline, CDR1 is MNHEY and CDR2 is SMNVEV (reference sequence). Between the trimmed V and J ends, which lost 2 bases and 4 bases, there was a span of 12 bases. This CDR3 comprises 14 residues. CDR3 DNA sequence: TGTGCCAGCAGTTTAGGTGAGCAGGGATACGAGCAGTACTTC. This encodes CASSLGEQGYEQYF.

This clonotype was counted between two and nine times. A much bigger clone sits one base away, suggesting this may be a read error. The CDR3 DNA is TGTGCCAGTGGGTTGACAGGGAGCCCTGAAGCTTTCTTT. Translating gives CASGLTGSPEAFF. The genes are TRBV6-6 and TRBJ1-1, with 7 nucleotides matching TRBD1. Germline V gives CDR1 MNHNY, CDR2 SVGAGI (reference sequence). V was pared by 9 bases and J by 6 bases, with 10 bases of the junction left unmatched. The length of the CDR3 is 13 residues.

This clonotype was seen only a few times. V gene TRBV29-1 combines with J gene TRBJ1-2, with TRBD1 matching over 9 bases. Germline lookup yields CDR1 SQVTM and CDR2 ANQGSEA. The ends lost 5 bases at V and 8 bases at J; junction bases unmatched: 12. CDR3 length equals 14 residues. CDR3 sequence: CSVLIGQGKMGYTF. The CDR3 nucleotides read TGCAGCGTTCTTATTGGACAGGGGAAGATGGGCTACACCTTC.

In this sample, this clonotype turned up a few times. The chain links TRBV4-3 to TRBJ2-6; D remains ambiguous. Trimming removed 0 bases at V and 2 bases at J, with 14 bases between. The CDR3 has 18 amino acids. Germline V lookup: CDR1 LGHNA, CDR2 YSLEER. Here the CDR3 reads CASSQEGNSNTGANVLTF. CDR3 bases: TGCGCCAGCAGCCAAGAAGGCAATTCTAATACTGGGGCCAACGTCCTGACTTTC.

The rearrangement joins TRBV4-1 to TRBJ2-1, with D unclear. Between the trimmed V and J ends, which lost 4 bases and 2 bases, there was a span of 12 bases. This CDR3 comprises 15 residues. Germline lookup yields CDR1 MGHRA and CDR2 YSYEKL. CDR3 residues: CASSPLGLTYNEQFF. The CDR3 DNA sequence: TGCGCCAGCAGCCCCCTGGGGTTAACCTACAATGAGCAGTTCTTC.

About this clonotype itself: An end of the junction differs from the germline gene, which may be a read error. V usage is TRBV14 and J usage is TRBJ2-5; unclear D gene. The germline CDR1 and CDR2 sequences are SGHDN and FVKESK. The CDR3 spans 13 residues. The CDR3 nucleotides are TGTGCCGGCAGGACGGACGGCCAAGAGACCCAGTACTTC. Translating it yields CAGRTDGQETQYF.

The V call is TRBV12-3 or TRBV12-4, the J call TRBJ2-1, with 12 bases matching TRBD2. V lost 6 bases and J lost 6; bases outside the gene matches: 6. This CDR3 is built from 15 residues. CDR3 nucleotides: TGTGCCAGCAGCTGGCGACTAGCGGGGGCCAATGAGCAGTTCTTC. Translating gives CASSWRLAGANEQFF.

This clonotype was seen ten or more times. The chain combines TRBV4-1 with TRBJ2-2; D not certain. Trimming removed 4 bases from V and 3 bases from J, with 3 bases in between. The CDR3 loop spans 12 amino acids. The germline V gene has CDR1 MGHRA and CDR2 YSYEKL. The chain's CDR3 is CASSPHTGELFF. In nucleotides, the CDR3 is TGCGCCAGCAGCCCGCACACCGGGGAGCTGTTTTTT.

This clonotype is a singleton in its sample. The V call is TRBV20-1, the J call TRBJ2-6; D is undetermined. CDR1 is DFQATT, CDR2 SNEGSKA, per germline (reference sequence). V was pared by 2 bases and J by 8 bases, with 7 bases between. This CDR3 contains 12 residues. CDR3 DNA sequence: TGCAGTGCTAGAATGAGGACCAACGTCCTGACTTTC. Amino acids: CSARMRTNVLTF.

This chain uses TRBV5-6 with TRBJ2-1; a weak D match, TRBD2 (5 bases). The last part of the DNA fits TRBJ2-5 better; the J call may be wrong. Germline loops: CDR1 SGHDT, CDR2 YYEEEE. The CDR3 is made up of 16 amino acids. The CDR3 bases are TGTGCCACCTATAACTTAAAGCGGCGGGCCGCGGAGACCCAGTACTTC. This sequence encodes CATYNLKRRAAETQYF.

This clonotype was seen a handful of times. V and J are TRBV29-1 and TRBJ2-1; D unclear. The CDR3 length is 13 residues. Per the germline V gene, CDR1 is SQVTM and CDR2 is ANQGSEA. The V and J ends lost 7 bases and 4 bases respectively, with 14 bases between them. In DNA form, the CDR3 reads TGCAGCGCTGTTTCGACACTTTACAATGAGCAGTTCTTC. Protein product: CSAVSTLYNEQFF.

This clonotype was observed a few times. This chain links TRBV25-1 with TRBJ2-5, with D uncertain. The CDR3 length is 14 residues. Trimming took 2 bases from V and 1 from J, leaving 8 bases between them. Germline CDR1 MGHDK, CDR2 SYGVNS. This CDR3 reads CASSEMDAQETQYF. The CDR3, as DNA: TGTGCCAGCAGTGAAATGGATGCCCAAGAGACCCAGTACTTC.

This clonotype has a handful of counts. The chain recombines TRBV27 with TRBJ1-2, with 8 bases identical to TRBD1. V gave up 6 bases and J gave up 0 bases; unmatched junction bases: 6. CDR3 size: 15 residues. Per the germline V gene, CDR1 is MNHEY and CDR2 is SMNVEV (reference sequence). The CDR3 nucleotides read TGTGCCAGCAGATCAGGACAGGGAACTAACTATGGCTACACCTTC. This translates into CASRSGQGTNYGYTF.

The V call is TRBV29-1, the J call TRBJ2-1, with no clear D. The CDR3 totals 14 residues. Germline CDR1 SQVTM, CDR2 ANQGSEA. V lost 3 bases and J lost 10, with 19 bases in between. Here the CDR3 DNA reads TGCAGCGTTGAGTGGCGGAATCCCTCTTGGGAGCAGTTCTTC. It specifies CSVEWRNPSWEQFF.

This sequence joins TRBV7-9 and TRBJ2-1, with a possible D match to TRBD2 (6 bases). Germline CDR1 reads SEHNR; CDR2 reads FQNEAQ (reference sequence). The ends were cut back, 0 bases at V and 7 bases at J, with 13 bases in the middle. The CDR3 is 15 residues long. CDR3 nucleotides: TGTGCCAGCAGCTTAGCGCTGGGAGGTGGGAATGAGCAGTTCTTC. It specifies CASSLALGGGNEQFF.

This clonotype was seen more than once but under ten times. The chain joins TRBV7-6 to TRBJ2-1; D might be TRBD1 (5 bases). There are 16 residues in the CDR3. Germline CDR1 SGHVS, CDR2 FNYEAQ. V was cut by 6 bases and J by 8 bases, with 23 bases left in between. The CDR3 DNA reads as TGTGCCAGCAGTTCCGGACACGGCTATGGTTGGGATGAGCAGTTCTTC. It encodes CASSSGHGYGWDEQFF.

The rearrangement uses TRBV7-2 and TRBJ2-5; maybe TRBD1 (5 bases). The J call is doubtful: the DNA matches TRBJ2-7 better. Per germline, CDR1 SGHTA and CDR2 FQGNSA. The CDR3 contains 14 residues. The CDR3 region has the DNA TGTGCCAGCAGCTATCAGGCTGGGGCGGACGAGCAGTACTTC. Translation gives CASSYQAGADEQYF.

The chain carries TRBV4-1 and TRBJ2-3; 11 bases agree with TRBD2. Germline V gene sequence: CDR1 MGHRA, CDR2 YSYEKL. With V trimmed by 2 bases and J by 5 bases, 15 bases remained unmatched. The CDR3 has 19 amino acids. CDR3: CASSQFPLAGGLGKDTQYF. In nucleotides, the CDR3 is TGCGCCAGCAGCCAATTTCCCTTAGCGGGAGGGCTGGGCAAAGATACGCAGTATTTT.

This clonotype was detected a few times. V gene TRBV6-1 combines with J gene TRBJ2-6, with D possibly matching TRBD1 (6 bases). The CDR3 is 18 amino acids. Trimming took 4 bases from V and 1 from J, leaving 17 bases between them. The V gene's germline CDR1 is MNHNS and CDR2 SASEGT. CDR3 region: CASSVSGTPYSGANVLTF. CDR3 bases: TGTGCCAGCAGTGTCTCCGGGACACCTTATTCTGGGGCCAACGTCCTGACTTTC.

V gene TRBV20-1 combines with J gene TRBJ2-3, with a possible D match to TRBD2 (5 bases). CDR1 and CDR2 (germline): DFQATT, SNEGSKA (reference sequence). The CDR3 loop spans 12 amino acids. Trimming cost V 1 base and J 10 bases, with 12 bases left between them. CDR3 sequence: CSARGPSLAQYF. The CDR3, as DNA: TGCAGTGCTAGAGGGCCTAGCTTGGCGCAGTATTTT.

The chain combines TRBV7-2 with TRBJ2-2; the D gene could be TRBD1 or TRBD2 (6 bases each). This CDR3 comprises 14 residues. CDR1 SGHTA and CDR2 FQGNSA come from the germline V gene. V was pared by 3 bases and J by 4 bases, with 9 bases between. CDR3 in amino acids: CASSFPGATGELFF. The CDR3 nucleotides are TGTGCCAGCAGCTTCCCGGGGGCCACCGGGGAGCTGTTTTTT.

This clonotype has only a few counts. The gene calls are TRBV29-1 and TRBJ1-2; tentative D call: TRBD1 (5 bases). The CDR3 has 12 amino acids. V was shortened by 5 bases and J by 5 bases, with 12 bases between the two germline ends. Germline lookup yields CDR1 SQVTM and CDR2 ANQGSEA. This chain's CDR3 is CSVPGQTYGYTF. The CDR3 DNA reads as TGCAGCGTTCCCGGACAAACTTATGGCTACACCTTC.

The genes are TRBV5-1 and TRBJ2-5, with TRBD2 matching over 7 bases. This CDR3 spans 17 amino acids. In germline, CDR1 is SGHRS, CDR2 YFSETQ. The trim removed 4 bases at V and 5 bases at J, leaving 17 bases unmatched. The CDR3: CASSPRRAGTFMETQYF. The CDR3 DNA follows: TGCGCCAGCAGCCCACGCCGAGCGGGGACTTTTATGGAGACCCAGTACTTC.

The chain uses TRBV21-1 and TRBJ1-3. TRBV21-1 has pseudogene status. The CDR3 is 15 amino acids. The CDR3 reads CASSKKGSSGNTIYF. For the CDR3, the DNA is TGTGCCAGCAGCAAAAAAGGAAGCTCTGGAAACACCATATATTTT.

This chain connects TRBV7-9 to TRBJ1-1; 7 bases map to TRBD1. Unmatched junction bases numbered 13, after V lost 6 bases and J lost 0 bases. This CDR3 contains 17 residues. Germline V gene sequence: CDR1 SEHNR, CDR2 FQNEAQ (reference sequence). CDR3 sequence reads: CASRNDRVGGMNTEAFF. The CDR3 DNA follows: TGTGCCAGCAGGAATGACAGGGTGGGAGGCATGAACACTGAAGCTTTCTTT.

The chain couples TRBV29-1 to TRBJ2-1, with D maybe TRBD2 (6 bases). Germline CDR1 is SQVTM and CDR2 is ANQGSEA. The V gene lost 0 bases and the J gene lost 0 bases, with 12 bases spanning the gap. The CDR3 loop spans 16 amino acids. The CDR3 DNA reads TGCAGCGTTGAAGAGAGCGGGCCCAGCTCCTACAATGAGCAGTTCTTC. As protein: CSVEESGPSSYNEQFF.

This clonotype appeared many times. The rearrangement uses TRBV9 and TRBJ2-7; tentatively, D is TRBD2 (5 bases). V lost 0 bases and J lost 0, with 10 bases in between. Germline V CDR1 and CDR2: SGDLS, YYNGEE. The length of the CDR3 is 15 residues. DNA of the CDR3: TGTGCCAGCAGCGTAGGGGAAGCGGTCTCCTACGAGCAGTACTTC. This translates into CASSVGEAVSYEQYF. The full variable domain, completed using reference TRBV9 and TRBJ2-7, is DSGVTQTPKHLITATGQRVTLRCSPRSGDLSVYWYQQSLDQGLQFLIQYYNGEERAKGNILERFSAQQFPDLHSELNLSSLELGDSALYFCASSVGEAVSYEQYFGPGTRLTVT.

V and J are TRBV27 and TRBJ1-5; D not resolved. The CDR3 extends over 11 amino acids. Germline loops: CDR1 MNHEY, CDR2 SMNVEV (reference sequence). V was cut by 6 bases and J by 9 bases, with 9 bases left in between. In nucleotides, the CDR3 is TGTGCCAGCAGACCGATACGGCCCCAGCATTTT. This gives the protein CASRPIRPQHF.

This clonotype has more than one count but fewer than ten. The V call is TRBV5-6, the J call TRBJ2-4; D is unresolved. CDR1 is SGHDT, CDR2 YYEEEE, per germline. The V end lost 0 bases, the J end lost 1 base, and 11 bases lay between the germline ends. The CDR3 sequence is 16 residues long. Written as DNA, the CDR3 is TGTGCCAGCAGCTTGGTTGATCGGGCGGCCAAAAACATTCAGTACTTC. Translated, it gives CASSLVDRAAKNIQYF.

Turning to this clonotype: A junction end diverges from the germline sequence, so it may reflect a read error. This chain uses TRBV4-1 with TRBJ2-6; 7 bases align to TRBD1. In germline, CDR1 is MGHRA, CDR2 YSYEKL. The CDR3 loop spans 23 amino acids. The chain's CDR3 is CAGSQELALVRDSSYSGANVLTF. CDR3 sequence (DNA): TGCGCCGGCAGCCAAGAATTGGCTTTGGTCCGGGACAGCTCATACTCTGGGGCCAACGTCCTGACTTTC.